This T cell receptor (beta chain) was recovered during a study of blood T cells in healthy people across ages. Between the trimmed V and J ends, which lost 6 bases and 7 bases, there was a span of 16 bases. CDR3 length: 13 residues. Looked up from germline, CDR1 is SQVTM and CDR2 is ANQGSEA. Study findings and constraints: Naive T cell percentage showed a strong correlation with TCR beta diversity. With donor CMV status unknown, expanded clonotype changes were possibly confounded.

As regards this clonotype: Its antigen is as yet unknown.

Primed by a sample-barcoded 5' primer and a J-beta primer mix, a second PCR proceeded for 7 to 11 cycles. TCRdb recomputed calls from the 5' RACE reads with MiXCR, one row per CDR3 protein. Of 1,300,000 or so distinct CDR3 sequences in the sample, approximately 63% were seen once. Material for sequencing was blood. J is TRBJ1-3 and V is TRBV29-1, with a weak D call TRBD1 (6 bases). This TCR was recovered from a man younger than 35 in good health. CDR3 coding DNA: TGCAGCGTAACAGGGTTAGCCCGGAACACCATATATTTT. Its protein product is CSVTGLARNTIYF.